The clone carrying this TCR beta chain was detected only a few times. What it recognizes is unknown. The junction and the germline gene differ at one end; a read error may be behind it. Multiple V-beta primers and a C-beta primer amplified TCRB from RNA. TCRB-specific cDNA synthesis used roughly 0.55 ug of total RNA. Unique molecular identifiers were not described for the libraries. MiXCR was run by TCRdb on the multiplex PCR reads, yielding one entry per CDR3 protein. Of some 32,000 distinct CDR3 sequences in the sample, 61% were seen once. The sample is drawn from a study of tumor-infiltrating lymphocytes in glioblastoma multiforme. Study-wide findings and caveats: RNA-based TCR sequencing may distort clone frequencies, since cells carry unequal TCR transcript numbers.

The source is a male donor with glioblastoma. The source material was brain tumor tissue.

For the CDR3, the DNA is TGTGCCAGCAGCTCTGGGACTAGCGGGAGCTCCTACAATGAGCAATTCTTC. Encoded protein: CASSSGTSGSSYNEQFF. This chain links TRBV11-2 with TRBJ2-1; TRBD2 matches at 14 bases. Germline CDR1 and CDR2: SGHAT and FQNNGV. CDR3 size: 17 residues.